This TCR beta chain came from a study of cytomegalovirus exposure and HLA in healthy donors. Study-level background: There were fewer than 130 million unique TCR beta sequences, drawn from about 179 million T cells, in an earlier analysis. Researchers found that around 80% of around 400 genotyped donors fell within the Caucasian-associated ancestry cluster.

About this clone itself: Its specificity is unknown.

Both 60 Vbeta primers and 13 Jbeta primers went into the PCR. TCRdb's table, derived via immunoSEQ multiplex PCR, lists solely in-frame clones and lacks some. The sample consists of over 140,000 clones, around four fifths of them appearing once. General study points: Rates of TCR association differed by HLA locus in a later analysis, with DRB1 highest and HLA-C lowest.

The J segment lost 7 bases and the V segment lost 4 bases, leaving 7 bases of the junction unmatched. The CDR3 length is 15 residues. CDR1 and CDR2 (germline): SGHRS, YFSETQ. This sequence originates from a man aged 25-45 years in good health and CMV-seropositive. The sample was PBMCs. The rearrangement joins TRBV5-1 to TRBJ1-6; the match to TRBD1 covers 8 bases. Written as DNA, the CDR3 is TGCGCCAGCAGCCTCACCGGGACAGGCAATTCACCCCTCCACTTT. Amino acids: CASSLTGTGNSPLHF.